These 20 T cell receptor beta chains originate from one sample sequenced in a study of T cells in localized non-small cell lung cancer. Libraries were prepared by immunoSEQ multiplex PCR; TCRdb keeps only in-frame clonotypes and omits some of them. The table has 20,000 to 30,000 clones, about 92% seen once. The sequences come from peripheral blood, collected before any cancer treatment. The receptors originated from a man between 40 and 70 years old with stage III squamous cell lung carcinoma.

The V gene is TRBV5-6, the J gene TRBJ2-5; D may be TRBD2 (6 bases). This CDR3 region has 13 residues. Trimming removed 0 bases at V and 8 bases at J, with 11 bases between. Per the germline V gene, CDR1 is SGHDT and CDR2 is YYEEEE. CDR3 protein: CASSLGRGVTQYF. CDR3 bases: TGTGCCAGCAGCTTGGGGAGGGGAGTAACCCAGTACTTC.

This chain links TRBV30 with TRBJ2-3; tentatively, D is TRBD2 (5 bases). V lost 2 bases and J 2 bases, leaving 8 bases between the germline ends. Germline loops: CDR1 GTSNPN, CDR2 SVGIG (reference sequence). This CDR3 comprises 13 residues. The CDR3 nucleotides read TGTGCCTGGAGTCGGGGAACCACAGATACGCAGTATTTT. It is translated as CAWSRGTTDTQYF.

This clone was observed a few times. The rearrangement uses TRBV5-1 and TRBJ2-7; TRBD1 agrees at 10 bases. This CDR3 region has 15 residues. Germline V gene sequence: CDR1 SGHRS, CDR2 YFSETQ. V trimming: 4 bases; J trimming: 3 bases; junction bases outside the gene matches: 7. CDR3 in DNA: TGCGCCAGCAGCCCGACAGGGGGCAATCGCTACGAGCAGTACTTC. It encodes CASSPTGGNRYEQYF. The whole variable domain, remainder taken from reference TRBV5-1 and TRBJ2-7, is KAGVTQTPRYLIKTRGQQVTLSCSPISGHRSVSWYQQTPGQGLQFLFEYFSETQRNKGNFPGRFSGRQFSNSRSEMNVSTLELGDSALYLCASSPTGGNRYEQYFGPGTRLTVT.

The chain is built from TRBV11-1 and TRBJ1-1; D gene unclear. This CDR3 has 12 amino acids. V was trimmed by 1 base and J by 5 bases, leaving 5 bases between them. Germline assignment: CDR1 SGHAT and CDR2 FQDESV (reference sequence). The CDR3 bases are TGTGCCAGCAGCTTAGGTTGGACTGAAGCTTTCTTT. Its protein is CASSLGWTEAFF.

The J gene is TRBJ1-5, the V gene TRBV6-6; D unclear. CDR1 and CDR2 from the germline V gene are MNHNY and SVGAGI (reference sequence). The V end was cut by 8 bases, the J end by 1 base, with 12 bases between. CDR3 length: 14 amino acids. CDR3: CASCWVGSNQPQHF. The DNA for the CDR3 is TGTGCCAGCTGCTGGGTAGGGAGCAATCAGCCCCAGCATTTT.

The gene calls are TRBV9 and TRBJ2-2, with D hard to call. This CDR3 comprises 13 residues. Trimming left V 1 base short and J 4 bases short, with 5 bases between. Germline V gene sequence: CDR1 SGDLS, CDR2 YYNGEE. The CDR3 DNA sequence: TGTGCCAGCAGCGTACTCACCACCGGGGAGCTGTTTTTT. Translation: CASSVLTTGELFF.

CDR3 in DNA: TGTGCCAGCCAGGACAGGGCGGGTGAAAAACTGTTTTTT. Its translation is CASQDRAGEKLFF. The rearrangement links TRBV7-9 to TRBJ1-4; 8 bases line up with TRBD1. In germline, CDR1 is SEHNR, CDR2 FQNEAQ (reference sequence). Unmatched junction bases numbered 6, after V lost 8 bases and J lost 7 bases. The CDR3 is 13 residues long.

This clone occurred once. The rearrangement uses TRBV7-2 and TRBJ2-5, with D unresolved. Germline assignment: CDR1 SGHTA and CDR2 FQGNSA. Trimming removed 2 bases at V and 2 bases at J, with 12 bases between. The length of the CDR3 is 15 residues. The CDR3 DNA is TGTGCCAGCAGCTTAATAGTAGGGCGGCAAGAGACCCAGTACTTC. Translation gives CASSLIVGRQETQYF.

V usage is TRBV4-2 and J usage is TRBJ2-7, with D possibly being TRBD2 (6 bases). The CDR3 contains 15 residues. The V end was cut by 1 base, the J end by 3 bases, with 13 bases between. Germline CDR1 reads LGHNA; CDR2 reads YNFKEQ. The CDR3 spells CASSQGSVGSYEQYF. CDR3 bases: TGTGCCAGCAGCCAAGGGTCTGTCGGGAGCTACGAGCAGTACTTC.

CDR3 in DNA: TGCGCCAGCAGCCAAGGAAACAGTCCAGGTGATGAGCAGTTCTTC. Translation gives CASSQGNSPGDEQFF. V gene TRBV4-1 combines with J gene TRBJ2-1; D remains unclear. Trimming left V 1 base short and J 8 bases short, with 15 bases between. In germline, CDR1 is MGHRA, CDR2 YSYEKL. The CDR3 extends over 15 amino acids.

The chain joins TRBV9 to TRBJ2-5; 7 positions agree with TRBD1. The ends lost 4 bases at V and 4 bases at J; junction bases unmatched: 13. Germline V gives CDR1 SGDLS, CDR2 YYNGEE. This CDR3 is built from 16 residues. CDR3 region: CASSPAQGRGRETQYF. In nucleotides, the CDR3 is TGTGCCAGCAGCCCAGCCCAGGGTAGGGGGCGAGAGACCCAGTACTTC. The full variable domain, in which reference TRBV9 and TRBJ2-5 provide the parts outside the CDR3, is DSGVTQTPKHLITATGQRVTLRCSPRSGDLSVYWYQQSLDQGLQFLIQYYNGEERAKGNILERFSAQQFPDLHSELNLSSLELGDSALYFCASSPAQGRGRETQYFGPGTRLLVL.

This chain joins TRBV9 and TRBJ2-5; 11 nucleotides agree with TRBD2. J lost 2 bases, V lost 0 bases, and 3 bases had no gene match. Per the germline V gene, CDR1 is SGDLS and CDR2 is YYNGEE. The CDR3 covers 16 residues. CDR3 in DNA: TGTGCCAGCAGCGTAGAGGCTAGCGGGGGGCAAGAGACCCAGTACTTC. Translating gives CASSVEASGGQETQYF. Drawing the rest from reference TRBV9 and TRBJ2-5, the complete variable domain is DSGVTQTPKHLITATGQRVTLRCSPRSGDLSVYWYQQSLDQGLQFLIQYYNGEERAKGNILERFSAQQFPDLHSELNLSSLELGDSALYFCASSVEASGGQETQYFGPGTRLLVL.

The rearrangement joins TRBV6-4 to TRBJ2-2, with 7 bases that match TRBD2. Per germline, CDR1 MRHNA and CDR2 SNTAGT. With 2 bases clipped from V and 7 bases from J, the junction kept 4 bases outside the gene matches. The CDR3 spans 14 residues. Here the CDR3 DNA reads TGTGCCAGCAGTGACACGTGGACTAGCGGGGAGCTGTTTTTT. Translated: CASSDTWTSGELFF.

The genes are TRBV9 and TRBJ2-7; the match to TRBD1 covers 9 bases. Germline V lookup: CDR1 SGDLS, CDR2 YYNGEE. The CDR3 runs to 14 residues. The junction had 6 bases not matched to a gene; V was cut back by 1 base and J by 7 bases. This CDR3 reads CASSVKQGAGEQYF. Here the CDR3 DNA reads TGTGCCAGCAGCGTAAAACAGGGGGCAGGTGAGCAGTACTTC.

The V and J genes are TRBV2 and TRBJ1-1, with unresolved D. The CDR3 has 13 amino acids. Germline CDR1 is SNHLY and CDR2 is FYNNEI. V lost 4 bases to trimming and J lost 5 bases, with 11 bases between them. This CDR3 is CASSVTPDTEAFF. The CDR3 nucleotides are TGTGCCAGCAGTGTTACCCCGGATACTGAAGCTTTCTTT.

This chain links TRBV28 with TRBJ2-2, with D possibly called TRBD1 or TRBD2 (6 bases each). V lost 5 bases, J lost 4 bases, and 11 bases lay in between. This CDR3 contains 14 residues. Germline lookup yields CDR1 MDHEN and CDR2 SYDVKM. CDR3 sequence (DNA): TGTGCCAGCAGTCCCGGGGGCATCACCGGGGAGCTGTTTTTT. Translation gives CASSPGGITGELFF.

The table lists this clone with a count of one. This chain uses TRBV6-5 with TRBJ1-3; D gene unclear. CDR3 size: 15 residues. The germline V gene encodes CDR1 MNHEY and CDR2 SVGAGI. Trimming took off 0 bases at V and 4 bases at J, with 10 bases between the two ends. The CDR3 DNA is TGTGCCAGCAGTTACTCCCGGGAGATGGGAAACACCATATATTTT. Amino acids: CASSYSREMGNTIYF.

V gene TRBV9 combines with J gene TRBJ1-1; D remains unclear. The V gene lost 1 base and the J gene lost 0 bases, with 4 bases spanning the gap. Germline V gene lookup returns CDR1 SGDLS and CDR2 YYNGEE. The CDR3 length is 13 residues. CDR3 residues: CASSVWMNTEAFF. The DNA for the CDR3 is TGTGCCAGCAGCGTATGGATGAACACTGAAGCTTTCTTT. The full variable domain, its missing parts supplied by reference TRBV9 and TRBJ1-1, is DSGVTQTPKHLITATGQRVTLRCSPRSGDLSVYWYQQSLDQGLQFLIQYYNGEERAKGNILERFSAQQFPDLHSELNLSSLELGDSALYFCASSVWMNTEAFFGQGTRLTVV.

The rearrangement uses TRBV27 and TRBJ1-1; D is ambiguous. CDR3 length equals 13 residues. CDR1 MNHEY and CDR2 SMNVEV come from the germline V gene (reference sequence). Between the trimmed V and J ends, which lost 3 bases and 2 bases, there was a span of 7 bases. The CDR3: CASSFRRNTEAFF. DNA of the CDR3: TGTGCCAGCAGTTTCAGGAGAAACACTGAAGCTTTCTTT.

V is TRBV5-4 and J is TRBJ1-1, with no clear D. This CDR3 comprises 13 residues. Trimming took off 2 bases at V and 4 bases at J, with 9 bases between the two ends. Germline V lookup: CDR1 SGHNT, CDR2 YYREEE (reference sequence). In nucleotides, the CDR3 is TGTGCCAGCAGCTTTCGGGAGAGCACTGAAGCTTTCTTT. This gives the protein CASSFRESTEAFF.